The 21 T cell receptor beta chains given below trace back to one sample, sequenced in a study of cytomegalovirus exposure and HLA in healthy donors. Vbeta (60) and Jbeta (13) primers were used in the PCR. Repertoires were generated with immunoSEQ multiplex PCR, while TCRdb's copy carries only in-frame clones and drops some. This table has a few hundred thousand clones, 60% to 80% appearing once. Sequenced material: PBMCs. These receptors came from a man between 18 and 35 years old in good health and CMV-seronegative.

The chain carries TRBV19 and TRBJ2-3, with 7 bases that match TRBD1. Germline V gene sequence: CDR1 LNHDA, CDR2 SQIVND (reference sequence). The CDR3 totals 14 residues. Trimming took 4 bases from V and 4 from J; bases not matched to a gene: 5. The DNA for the CDR3 is TGTGCCAGTAGTAAAGGGGGCGACGCAGATACGCAGTATTTT. Translation: CASSKGGDADTQYF.

This clone was seen only a few times. The J gene is TRBJ2-7, the V gene TRBV4-1, with 7 bases aligning to TRBD1. This CDR3 is built from 15 residues. Germline V lookup: CDR1 MGHRA, CDR2 YSYEKL. V was clipped by 0 bases and J by 4 bases; unmatched bases: 6. The chain's CDR3 is CASSQEVLQGYEQYF. The CDR3 DNA reads TGCGCCAGCAGCCAAGAGGTATTACAGGGGTACGAGCAGTACTTC.

The chain combines TRBV27 with TRBJ2-2, with 11 bases identical to TRBD2. This CDR3 region has 16 residues. Trimming cost V 11 bases and J 3 bases; bases outside gene matches: 11. Germline-derived CDR1 and CDR2 are MNHEY and SMNVEV (reference sequence). Written as DNA, the CDR3 is TGTGCCTCCGGCCGGGTTAGCGGGAGGGACACCGGGGAGCTGTTTTTT. It codes for CASGRVSGRDTGELFF.

This chain uses TRBV19 with TRBJ2-3; D gene ambiguous. Trimming stripped 2 bases from V and 1 base from J, with 10 bases between. CDR1 is LNHDA and CDR2 is SQIVND in the germline V gene (reference sequence). The CDR3 covers 15 residues. CDR3 residues: CASSIMGQGTDTQYF. For the CDR3, the DNA is TGTGCCAGTAGTATAATGGGTCAGGGCACAGATACGCAGTATTTT.

The V gene is TRBV6-6, the J gene TRBJ2-7; TRBD2 is a possible D gene (5 bases). This CDR3 has 15 residues. The ends were cut back, 0 bases at V and 0 bases at J, with 9 bases in the middle. Germline V CDR1 and CDR2: MNHNY, SVGAGI (reference sequence). The CDR3 is CASSYSSVSSYEQYF. DNA for the CDR3: TGTGCCAGCAGTTACTCTAGCGTTAGCTCCTACGAGCAGTACTTC.

Only one count was recorded for this clone. The chain uses TRBV6-5 and TRBJ2-7; 7 bases match TRBD2. V dropped 6 bases and J dropped 5; count of bases not matched to a gene: 10. This CDR3 is 14 amino acids long. Per the germline V gene, CDR1 is MNHEY and CDR2 is SVGAGI. The CDR3 DNA reads TGTGCCAGCAGAAGGTCCAGCGGGAACAACGAGCAGTACTTC. Protein sequence: CASRRSSGNNEQYF.

The chain links TRBV2 to TRBJ2-1; 8 positions match TRBD2. There are 15 residues in the CDR3. V dropped 7 bases and J dropped 8; count of bases not matched to a gene: 13. Per the germline V gene, CDR1 is SNHLY and CDR2 is FYNNEI. CDR3 sequence: CASTLIRGGRDEQFF. The CDR3 coding sequence is TGTGCCAGCACCCTGATCCGGGGGGGCCGAGATGAGCAGTTCTTC.

The chain has TRBV7-8 and TRBJ2-1, with D hard to call. The CDR3 loop spans 13 amino acids. Trimming pared 4 bases from V and 6 bases from J, leaving 10 bases between. CDR1 and CDR2 from the germline V gene are SGHVS and FQNEAQ. This CDR3 is CASSSGHANEQFF. DNA for the CDR3: TGTGCCAGCAGCTCCGGTCATGCCAATGAGCAGTTCTTC.

The chain couples TRBV7-9 to TRBJ2-5, with 14 bases that match TRBD2. J was trimmed by 5 bases and V by 5 bases; bases with no gene match: 7. This CDR3 has 16 residues. Germline-derived CDR1 and CDR2 are SEHNR and FQNEAQ (reference sequence). This chain's CDR3 is CASSPGLAGGRETQYF. The CDR3 DNA follows: TGTGCCAGCAGCCCCGGACTAGCGGGGGGCCGGGAGACCCAGTACTTC.

This clone came up once. This chain's CDR3 is CASSQDLGLAGGPEETQYF. CDR3 in DNA: TGTGCCAGCAGCCAAGATTTGGGGCTAGCGGGAGGGCCGGAGGAGACCCAGTACTTC. The chain uses TRBV4-2 and TRBJ2-5; TRBD2 agrees at 12 bases. The length of the CDR3 is 19 residues. V lost 0 bases, J lost 5 bases, and 13 bases stayed unmatched. Germline V gene lookup returns CDR1 LGHNA and CDR2 YNFKEQ.

Notes on this clone: At one of its ends the junction is not consistent with the germline gene, which may arise from a read error. The chain carries TRBV6-7 and TRBJ1-2, with D unresolved. TRBV6-7 is classed as an ORF, of uncertain function. This CDR3 is 9 amino acids long. In DNA form, the CDR3 reads TGTGCCCGCACCAGGTACGCCAACTTC. Encoded protein: CARTRYANF.

This clone has only a few counts. The CDR3 protein is CASSWTGFGNQPQHF. The CDR3 DNA is TGTGCCAGCAGCTGGACAGGGTTTGGAAATCAGCCCCAGCATTTT. The chain is built from TRBV6-5 and TRBJ1-5; TRBD1 agrees at 8 bases. This CDR3 contains 15 residues. V dropped 6 bases and J dropped 4; count of bases not matched to a gene: 8. Germline loops: CDR1 MNHEY, CDR2 SVGAGI.

The chain recombines TRBV5-6 with TRBJ2-1; 8 nucleotides match TRBD2. V shed 4 bases and J 0 bases; nucleotides not matched to a gene: 9. The CDR3 is 17 amino acids. CDR1 is SGHDT and CDR2 is YYEEEE in the germline V gene. CDR3 residues: CASSPGGAASSYNEQFF. CDR3 sequence (DNA): TGTGCCAGCAGCCCGGGAGGGGCGGCTAGCTCCTACAATGAGCAGTTCTTC. The full variable domain, completed using reference TRBV5-6 and TRBJ2-1, is DAGVTQSPTHLIKTRGQQVTLRCSPKSGHDTVSWYQQALGQGPQFIFQYYEEEERQRGNFPDRFSGHQFPNYSSELNVNALLLGDSALYLCASSPGGAASSYNEQFFGPGTRLTVL.

V usage is TRBV28 and J usage is TRBJ2-1, with 7 bases matching TRBD1. Germline V CDR1 and CDR2: MDHEN, SYDVKM. The junction had 10 bases not matched to a gene; V was cut back by 5 bases and J by 15 bases. The CDR3 spans 12 residues. CDR3 nucleotide sequence: TGTGCCAGCAGTAGACAGGGAGCTACCCCGTTCTTC. Amino acids: CASSRQGATPFF.

The gene calls are TRBV29-1 and TRBJ2-7; 7 positions match TRBD1. The J call could be wrong; TRBJ2-1 is a better fit for the DNA end. Germline CDR1 and CDR2: SQVTM and ANQGSEA. The CDR3 length is 14 residues. The CDR3 reads CSVVQGIRSNEQFF. The CDR3 coding sequence is TGCAGCGTTGTACAGGGGATAAGGAGCAATGAGCAGTTCTTC.

This chain connects TRBV4-2 to TRBJ1-2; 10 nucleotides agree with TRBD1. CDR1 LGHNA and CDR2 YNFKEQ come from the germline V gene. The CDR3 length is 16 residues. The junction had 9 bases not matched to a gene; V was cut back by 0 bases and J by 8 bases. The CDR3: CASSQDGTGTGVGYTF. The CDR3 nucleotides are TGTGCCAGCAGCCAAGATGGGACCGGGACAGGGGTAGGCTACACCTTC.

The V call is TRBV18, the J call TRBJ2-5; no clear D. The CDR3 is 12 residues long. Germline CDR1 KGHSH, CDR2 LQKENI. Between the trimmed V and J ends, which lost 3 bases and 1 base, there was a span of 3 bases. The CDR3 region is CASSPSQETQYF. CDR3 DNA: TGTGCCAGCTCACCCAGCCAAGAGACCCAGTACTTC.

This clone was counted only a few times. The V call is TRBV5-6, the J call TRBJ2-7; 7 bases are shared with TRBD1. Germline CDR1 and CDR2: SGHDT and YYEEEE. Unmatched junction bases numbered 4, after V lost 3 bases and J lost 1 base. The CDR3 consists of 14 residues. DNA for the CDR3: TGTGCCAGCAGCTGGGGGACAGCGTCCTACGAGCAGTACTTC. It codes for CASSWGTASYEQYF.

This clone has more than one count but fewer than ten. V is TRBV7-9 and J is TRBJ2-1; D may be TRBD2 (7 bases). The V and J ends lost 6 bases and 8 bases respectively, with 17 bases between them. The CDR3 is made up of 14 amino acids. Germline V CDR1 and CDR2: SEHNR, FQNEAQ (reference sequence). As DNA, the CDR3 is TGTGCCAGCAGTTTCGGACTAGAGGGGGATGAGCAGTTCTTC. As protein: CASSFGLEGDEQFF.

This clone was counted only a few times. The rearrangement joins TRBV4-3 to TRBJ2-7; D call uncertain. Trimming left V 0 bases short and J 3 bases short, with 12 bases between. The length of the CDR3 is 15 residues. Per the germline V gene, CDR1 is LGHNA and CDR2 is YSLEER. CDR3 residues: CASSQDLETLYEQYF. Here the CDR3 DNA reads TGCGCCAGCAGCCAAGATCTGGAGACGCTCTACGAGCAGTACTTC.

The chain uses TRBV7-3 and TRBJ2-3; the D is unclear. V was pared by 1 base and J by 0 bases, with 8 bases between. Germline lookup yields CDR1 SGHTA and CDR2 FQGTGA. This CDR3 comprises 15 residues. The CDR3 region is CASSLNGYSTDTQYF. CDR3 DNA: TGTGCCAGCAGCTTAAACGGTTATAGCACAGATACGCAGTATTTT.